Listed below are T cell receptor beta chains from one sample, sequenced in a study of cytomegalovirus exposure and HLA in healthy donors. Sequencing used immunoSEQ multiplex PCR; TCRdb keeps in-frame clones, though not all of them. The data contain some 150,000 clones, roughly 72% of them singletons. The specimen sequenced was PBMCs. The receptors originated from a woman in her 30s in good health and CMV-seropositive. Each CDR3 is given with its conserved first and last residue. Each record gives: D gene, J gene, V gene, clone size, CDR3 DNA, CDR3 protein. The D gene is left open where the match is weak. For some rows the clone size is stated as once, few or many, or as a class when expanded; others skip it.

.,TRBJ2-1,TRBV4-3,.,TGCGCCAGCAGCCATGATATTACCAGTGGCTCCTACAATGAGCAGTTCTTC,CASSHDITSGSYNEQFF
TRBD1,TRBJ2-7,TRBV5-1,.,TGCGCCAGCAGCTCTACCGGACAGGGGATTCACGAGCAGTACTTC,CASSSTGQGIHEQYF
TRBD1,TRBJ2-3,TRBV7-2,few,TGTGCCAGCAGGAGGTCACTACAACAGGGACAGGAGATCACAGATACGCAGTATTTT,CASRRSLQQGQEITDTQYF
.,TRBJ2-3,TRBV7-9,.,TGTGCCAGCAGCTTTTCTTGGAGGGGAGGTGGAGATACGCAGTATTTT,CASSFSWRGGGDTQYF
.,TRBJ1-2,TRBV29-1,.,TGCAGCGTTGATGCCCTGGGGGGAGCTGGCTACACCTTC,CSVDALGGAGYTF
.,TRBJ2-7,TRBV21-1,.,TGTGCCAGCACCAAAGGTCGGACTAGCGGGAACGAGCAGTACTTC,CASTKGRTSGNEQYF
.,TRBJ2-5,TRBV5-6,.,TGTGCCAGCGGCCGGAAAGACAGGCCGGAGGTTGGGACCCAGTACTTC,CASGRKDRPEVGTQYF
.,TRBJ1-4,TRBV6-6,.,TGTGCCAGCAGTTACGGACACCCTTCGGAGAAACTGTTTTTT,CASSYGHPSEKLFF
.,TRBJ1-1,TRBV5-1,few,TGCGCCAGCAGCTTGTATGTCGCGGGGGGTGAAGCTTTCTTT,CASSLYVAGGEAFF
.,TRBJ2-3,TRBV5-1,.,TGCGCCAGCAGCTTGACGTTTGAGCCGACAGATACGCAGTATTTT,CASSLTFEPTDTQYF
.,TRBJ1-3,TRBV11-2,.,TGTGCCAGCAGCTTTTCTCCCCCTTCTGGAAACACCATATATTTT,CASSFSPPSGNTIYF
.,TRBJ1-2,TRBV25-1,few,TGTGCCAGCAGTTGGTCAGGGGATGGCTACACCTTC,CASSWSGDGYTF
TRBD2,TRBJ2-7,TRBV10-3,.,TGTGCCATCCAAAATGAAAAGCTTCAGACTAGCGGGGGTACCTACGAGCAGTACTTC,CAIQNEKLQTSGGTYEQYF
.,TRBJ1-2,TRBV2,few,TGTGCCAGCGCAGGGGATCGTAGCTATGGCTACACCTTC,CASAGDRSYGYTF
TRBD1,TRBJ2-5,TRBV5-1,.,TGCGCCAGCAGCCTGGGACAGGCGAAAGAGACCCAGTACTTC,CASSLGQAKETQYF
TRBD2,TRBJ2-7,TRBV30,.,TGTGCCTGGAGTGTGGGTAGCGGGGGGTACTACGAGCAGTACTTC,CAWSVGSGGYYEQYF
.,TRBJ2-7,TRBV5-1,.,TGCGCCAGCAGCTTGGTGGGCAGGGGGGACGAGCAGTACTTC,CASSLVGRGDEQYF
.,TRBJ1-5,TRBV4-3,.,TGCGCCAGCAGCCCCCAAGTCAGGCAGCCCCAGCATTTT,CASSPQVRQPQHF
.,TRBJ2-2,TRBV7-9,.,TGTGCCAGCAGCTTATATCTCGGGTGGTCCCGAGCGAACACCGGGGAGCTGTTTTTT,CASSLYLGWSRANTGELFF
TRBD2,TRBJ2-7,TRBV19,once,TGTGCCAGTAGTATGAGGGCGGGAGACGAGCAGTACTTC,CASSMRAGDEQYF
TRBD1,TRBJ1-1,TRBV18,.,TGTGCCAGCTCACCGGGACAGGGGGCCTACGCTGAAGCTTTCTTT,CASSPGQGAYAEAFF
.,TRBJ1-1,TRBV19,.,TGTGCCAGTAGATGGACAGCGATGAACACTGAAGCTTTCTTT,CASRWTAMNTEAFF
.,TRBJ2-1,TRBV6-6,few,TGTGCGACCCATCCCGCCGGCAGCAGGGTAAACAATGAGCAGTTCTTC,CATHPAGSRVNNEQFF
TRBD2,TRBJ2-7,TRBV7-2,.,TGTGCCAGCAGCTCGATCGGACTAGCGGGCGATGAGCAGTACTTC,CASSSIGLAGDEQYF
.,TRBJ1-2,TRBV27,.,TGTGCCAGTTCTGACACAGGGAACTATGGCTACACCTTC,CASSDTGNYGYTF
.,TRBJ2-3,TRBV5-4,once,TGTGCCAGCAGCTCCTTCCAAACTAGAAGTACAGATACGCAGTATTTT,CASSSFQTRSTDTQYF
TRBD2,TRBJ2-7,TRBV7-2,.,TGTGCCAGCAGCACTAGCGGGGCCCTCCCCTACGAGCAGTACTTC,CASSTSGALPYEQYF
.,TRBJ1-2,TRBV10-3,.,TGTGCCATCAGCCCAACAGGGATATATGGCTACACCTTC,CAISPTGIYGYTF
.,TRBJ2-3,TRBV18,.,TGTGCCAGCTCACCGGGGGGGGCAAGCACAGATACGCAGTATTTT,CASSPGGASTDTQYF
TRBD1,TRBJ2-5,TRBV5-8,once,TGTGCCAGCAGCCCTGGACAGGGGGCTTGGGGAGAGACCCAGTACTTC,CASSPGQGAWGETQYF
TRBD2,TRBJ2-3,TRBV5-4,.,TGTGCCAGCAGCCCTTTGAATGGGCGGGAGGGCCCCCGGCACACAGATACGCAGTATTTT,CASSPLNGREGPRHTDTQYF
.,TRBJ1-4,TRBV7-9,.,TGTGCCAGCAGCTTCCGGGAGTCAACTAATGAAAAACTGTTTTTT,CASSFRESTNEKLFF
.,TRBJ2-5,TRBV6-5,.,TGTGCCAGCAGTTACTCCGGACAGTTAGCAGAGACCCAGTACTTC,CASSYSGQLAETQYF
.,TRBJ1-5,TRBV7-8,.,TGTGCCAGCAGCTTAGGCAGGGTCAATCAGCCCCAGCATTTT,CASSLGRVNQPQHF
TRBD2,TRBJ2-3,TRBV27,.,TGTGCCAGCAGTTCCGGGACTAGCTGGGATACGCAGTATTTT,CASSSGTSWDTQYF
TRBD2,TRBJ2-5,TRBV10-3,.,TGTGCCATCAGTGGCCGACTAGCGGACGCCCAGTACTTC,CAISGRLADAQYF
.,TRBJ1-6,TRBV7-9,.,TGTGCCAGCAGCTTACAGGGCTCACCCCTCCACTTT,CASSLQGSPLHF
TRBD1,TRBJ2-7,TRBV7-8,.,TGTGCCAGCAGCCCTAGTAGGGGACAGCCCTACGAGCAGTACTTC,CASSPSRGQPYEQYF
TRBD2,TRBJ2-2,TRBV9,.,TGTGCCAGCAGCGTAGTGGGGGTAGCGGGAGCGAACACCGGGGAGCTGTTTTTT,CASSVVGVAGANTGELFF
TRBD2,TRBJ2-7,TRBV10-2,.,TGCGCCAGCAGGCCCGGGACTAGCGGGAGGCACGAGCAGTACTTC,CASRPGTSGRHEQYF
.,TRBJ2-5,TRBV30,.,TGTGCCTGGAGTGCACTAATAAGCCGGCAAGAGACCCAGTACTTC,CAWSALISRQETQYF
.,TRBJ2-5,TRBV12-5,.,TGTGCTAGTGGTCGATGGACAGTAGAAGAGACCCAGTACTTC,CASGRWTVEETQYF
.,TRBJ1-3,TRBV6-5,.,TGTGCCAGCTTTACAGGGTTCGGGTCTGGAAACACCATATATTTT,CASFTGFGSGNTIYF
.,TRBJ2-7,TRBV30,.,TGTGCCTGGAGTGTACAGCTCATGGACAGATCGTACGAGCAGTACTTC,CAWSVQLMDRSYEQYF
.,TRBJ2-5,TRBV9,.,TGTGCCAGCAGCGTACGTAGCGGTGAGACCCAGTACTTC,CASSVRSGETQYF
.,TRBJ1-3,TRBV28,few,TGTGCCAGCACGGAGGGGAGCTCTGGAAACACCATATATTTT,CASTEGSSGNTIYF
TRBD1,TRBJ2-1,TRBV7-9,.,TGTGCCAGCAGCTCTATGACTCTCGGGACAGGCCACAATGAGCAGTTCTTC,CASSSMTLGTGHNEQFF
.,TRBJ2-6,TRBV19,few,TGTGCCACTTCTGGGGCCAACGTCCTGACTTTC,CATSGANVLTF
.,TRBJ2-2,TRBV6-5,.,TGTGCCAGCTTCAAACAGGGTGGAACCGGGGAGCTGTTTTTT,CASFKQGGTGELFF
.,TRBJ1-1,TRBV29-1,.,TGCAGCGCTGCGACAGAAGTCGCTGAAGCTTTCTTT,CSAATEVAEAFF
.,TRBJ1-1,TRBV5-5,.,TGTGCCGGGGCCAGGGACAATTGGGCTGAAGCTTTCTTT,CAGARDNWAEAFF
.,TRBJ1-1,TRBV29-1,.,TGCAGCGTTGTGAGGAACACTGAAGCTTTCTTT,CSVVRNTEAFF
TRBD2,TRBJ2-7,TRBV11-2,.,TGTGCCAGCAGCTTAGGCCTAGCGGGAGAGGGTTACGAGCAGTACTTC,CASSLGLAGEGYEQYF
.,TRBJ1-1,TRBV29-1,.,TGCAGCGTACTCGGCACTGAAGCTTTCTTT,CSVLGTEAFF
.,TRBJ2-3,TRBV25-1,.,TGTGCCAGCAGTGAATGGGGGACATCCCCCGGGGCAGATACGCAGTATTTT,CASSEWGTSPGADTQYF